A single sample gave rise to the 10 T cell receptor beta chains below, sequenced in a study of vaccination and CD4 T cells after COVID-19. These receptors are not linked to any known antigen. Treatment in this sample: approximately 9-day PBMC culture with coronavirus spike peptide pools or control peptides (ViraFEST assay). During the years 2011-2018, before the COVID-19 pandemic, the unexposed donor's CD4+ T cells were collected. Cultured CD4+ T cell DNA was sequenced using the Oncomine TCR Beta short-read assay. One entry per CDR3 protein results from TCRdb running MiXCR on the PCR reads. This repertoire shows a few thousand distinct CDR3 sequences, roughly two fifths found once; its top ten account for 35% to 50%. Sequenced: CD4+ T cells from blood, cultured in vitro. The receptor set was obtained from a human donor in good health.

The CDR3 loop reads CASSWGGGRVNTGELFF. The CDR3 coding sequence is TGTGCCAGCAGCTGGGGCGGAGGACGGGTGAACACCGGGGAGCTGTTTTTT. This rearrangement joins TRBV7-2 to TRBJ2-2; either TRBD1 or TRBD2 may supply D (5 bases each). Deletions cut 4 bases from V and 1 base from J, with 16 bases between. The CDR3 covers 17 residues. Germline lookup yields CDR1 SGHTA and CDR2 FQGNSA. Drawing the rest from reference TRBV7-2 and TRBJ2-2, the complete variable domain is GAGVSQSPSNKVTEKGKDVELRCDPISGHTALYWYRQSLGQGLEFLIYFQGNSAPDKSGLPSDRFSAERTGGSVSTLTIQRTQQEDSAVYLCASSWGGGRVNTGELFFGEGSRLTVL.

The rearrangement joins TRBV7-3 to TRBJ2-2; D perhaps matches TRBD1 (5 bases). The CDR3 is made up of 12 amino acids. V was clipped by 4 bases and J by 6 bases, with 6 bases between them. The germline gives CDR1 SGHTA, CDR2 FQGTGA. Written as DNA, the CDR3 is TGTGCCAGCAGCTACAGGTCCGGGGAGCTGTTTTTT. Translation gives CASSYRSGELFF.

The chain is built from TRBV6-5 and TRBJ2-3; 15 bases line up with TRBD2. The length of the CDR3 is 19 residues. Germline V gives CDR1 MNHEY, CDR2 SVGAGI. V was pared by 0 bases and J by 2 bases, with 6 bases of the junction left unmatched. The chain's CDR3 is CASSYSMGLAGGNTDTQYF. The CDR3 DNA reads TGTGCCAGCAGTTACTCGATGGGACTAGCGGGGGGAAACACAGATACGCAGTATTTT.

This clonotype was counted between two and nine times. The chain links TRBV19 to TRBJ1-6; D is unclear. CDR3 size: 14 residues. Trimming cost V 5 bases and J 7 bases, with 12 bases left between them. Germline V gives CDR1 LNHDA, CDR2 SQIVND (reference sequence). CDR3 sequence reads: CASSDPGINSPLHF. The DNA of the CDR3 is TGTGCCAGTAGTGATCCCGGGATCAATTCACCCCTCCACTTT.

The chain recombines TRBV28 with TRBJ1-1; D is unresolved. Germline V gives CDR1 MDHEN, CDR2 SYDVKM. CDR3 length equals 13 residues. Trimming pared 5 bases from V and 1 base from J, leaving 8 bases between. CDR3 protein: CASSISPNTEAFF. In DNA form, the CDR3 reads TGTGCCAGCAGTATATCCCCGAACACTGAAGCTTTCTTT.

The table lists this clonotype with a few counts. CDR3 nucleotide sequence: TGCAGTGCGTTATCCAGCGGGGGGCTATATACGCAGTATTTT. Its translation is CSALSSGGLYTQYF. The chain carries TRBV20-1 and TRBJ2-3; 9 bases agree with TRBD2. V shed 6 bases and J 7 bases; nucleotides not matched to a gene: 11. In germline, CDR1 is DFQATT, CDR2 SNEGSKA (reference sequence). The CDR3 loop spans 14 amino acids.

The chain couples TRBV20-1 to TRBJ1-5, with D maybe TRBD1 (6 bases). The CDR3 runs to 17 residues. Trimming took 2 bases from V and 5 from J, leaving 22 bases between them. Per the germline V gene, CDR1 is DFQATT and CDR2 is SNEGSKA (reference sequence). CDR3 sequence (DNA): TGCAGTGCTAGACGACTCATATTAGGACAGTCGGATCAGCCCCAGCATTTT. This codes for CSARRLILGQSDQPQHF.

The V call is TRBV10-3, the J call TRBJ1-1, with no clear D. This CDR3 contains 13 residues. The V and J ends lost 4 bases and 4 bases respectively, with 10 bases between them. Per the germline V gene, CDR1 is ENHRY and CDR2 is SYGVKD. CDR3 residues: CAISVGQSTEAFF. CDR3 nucleotides: TGTGCCATCAGTGTCGGGCAGAGCACTGAAGCTTTCTTT.

This clonotype has only a few counts. This chain uses TRBV19 with TRBJ1-5; D unclear. Trimming took off 1 base at V and 3 bases at J, with 7 bases between the two ends. The germline CDR1 and CDR2 sequences are LNHDA and SQIVND (reference sequence). The CDR3 runs to 14 residues. The CDR3 nucleotides are TGTGCCAGTAGTATAGTAGCACTCAATCAGCCCCAGCATTTT. Translating it yields CASSIVALNQPQHF.

V usage is TRBV2 and J usage is TRBJ2-7; maybe TRBD1 (6 bases). V lost 5 bases, J lost 2 bases, and 19 bases lay in between. This CDR3 has 16 residues. Germline V CDR1 and CDR2: SNHLY, FYNNEI. CDR3 loop: CASSRHRGLGAYEQYF. Here the CDR3 DNA reads TGTGCCAGCAGTCGCCATAGGGGGTTGGGAGCCTACGAGCAGTACTTC.